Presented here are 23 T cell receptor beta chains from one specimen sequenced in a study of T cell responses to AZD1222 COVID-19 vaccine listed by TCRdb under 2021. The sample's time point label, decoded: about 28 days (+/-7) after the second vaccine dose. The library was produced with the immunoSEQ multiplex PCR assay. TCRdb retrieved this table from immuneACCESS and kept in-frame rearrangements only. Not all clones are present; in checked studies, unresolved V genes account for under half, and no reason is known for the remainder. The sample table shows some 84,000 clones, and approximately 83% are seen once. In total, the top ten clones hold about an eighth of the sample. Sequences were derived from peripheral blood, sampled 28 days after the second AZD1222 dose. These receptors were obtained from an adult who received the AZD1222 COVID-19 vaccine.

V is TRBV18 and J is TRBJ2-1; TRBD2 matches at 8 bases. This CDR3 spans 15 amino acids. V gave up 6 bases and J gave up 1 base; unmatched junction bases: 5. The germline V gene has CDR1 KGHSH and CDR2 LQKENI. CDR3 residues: CASSPGGRSYNEQFF. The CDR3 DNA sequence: TGTGCCAGCTCCCCGGGGGGGCGATCCTACAATGAGCAGTTCTTC. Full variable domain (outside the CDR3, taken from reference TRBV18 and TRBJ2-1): NAGVMQNPRHLVRRRGQEARLRCSPMKGHSHVYWYRQLPEEGLKFMVYLQKENIIDESGMPKERFSAEFPKEGPSILRIQQVVRGDSAAYFCASSPGGRSYNEQFFGPGTRLTVL.

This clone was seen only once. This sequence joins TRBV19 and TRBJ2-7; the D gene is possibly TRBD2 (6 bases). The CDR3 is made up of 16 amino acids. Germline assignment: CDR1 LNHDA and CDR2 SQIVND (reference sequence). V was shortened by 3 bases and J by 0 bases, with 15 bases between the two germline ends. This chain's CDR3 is CASSISAGTISYEQYF. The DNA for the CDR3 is TGTGCCAGTAGTATTTCCGCGGGAACTATCTCCTACGAGCAGTACTTC. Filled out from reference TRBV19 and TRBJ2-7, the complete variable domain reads DGGITQSPKYLFRKEGQNVTLSCEQNLNHDAMYWYRQDPGQGLRLIYYSQIVNDFQKGDIAEGYSVSREKKESFPLTVTSAQKNPTAFYLCASSISAGTISYEQYFGPGTRLTVT.

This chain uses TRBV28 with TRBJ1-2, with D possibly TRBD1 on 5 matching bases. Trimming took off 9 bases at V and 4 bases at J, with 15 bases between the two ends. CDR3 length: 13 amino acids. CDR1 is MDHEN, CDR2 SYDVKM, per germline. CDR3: CASLQSGTYGYTF. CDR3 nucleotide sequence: TGTGCCAGTCTACAATCAGGGACCTATGGCTACACCTTC.

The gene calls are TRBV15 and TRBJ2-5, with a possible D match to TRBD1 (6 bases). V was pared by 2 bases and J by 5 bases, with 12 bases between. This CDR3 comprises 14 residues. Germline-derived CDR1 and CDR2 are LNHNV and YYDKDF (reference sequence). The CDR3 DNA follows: TGTGCCACCAGCAGACCGAACAGGGTTGAGACCCAGTACTTC. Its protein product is CATSRPNRVETQYF.

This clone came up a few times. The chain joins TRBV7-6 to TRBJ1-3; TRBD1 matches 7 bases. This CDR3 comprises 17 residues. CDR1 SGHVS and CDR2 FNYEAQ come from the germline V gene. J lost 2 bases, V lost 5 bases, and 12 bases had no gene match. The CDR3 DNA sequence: TGTGCCAGCAGCCAACAAAACGACAGGGTAGCTGGAAACACCATATATTTT. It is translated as CASSQQNDRVAGNTIYF.

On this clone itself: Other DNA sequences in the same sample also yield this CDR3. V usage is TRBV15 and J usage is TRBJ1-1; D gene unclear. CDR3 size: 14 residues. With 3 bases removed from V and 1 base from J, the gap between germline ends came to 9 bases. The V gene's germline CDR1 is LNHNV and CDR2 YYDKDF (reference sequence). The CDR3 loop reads CATSSPAGNTEAFF. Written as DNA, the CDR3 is TGTGCCACCAGCAGCCCCGCAGGGAACACTGAAGCTTTCTTT.

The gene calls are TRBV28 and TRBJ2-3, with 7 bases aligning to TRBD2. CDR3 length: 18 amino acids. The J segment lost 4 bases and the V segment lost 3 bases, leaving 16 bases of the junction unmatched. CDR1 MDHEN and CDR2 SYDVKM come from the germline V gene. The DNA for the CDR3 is TGTGCCAGCAGTTTTCATGGCCAGGGACTACCGGGGGCAGATACGCAGTATTTT. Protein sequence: CASSFHGQGLPGADTQYF.

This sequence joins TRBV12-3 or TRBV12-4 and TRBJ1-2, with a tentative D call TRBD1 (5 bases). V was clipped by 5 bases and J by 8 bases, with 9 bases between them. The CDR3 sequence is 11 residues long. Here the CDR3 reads CASSQGGGYTF. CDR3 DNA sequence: TGTGCCAGCAGTCAGGGTGGAGGCTACACCTTC.

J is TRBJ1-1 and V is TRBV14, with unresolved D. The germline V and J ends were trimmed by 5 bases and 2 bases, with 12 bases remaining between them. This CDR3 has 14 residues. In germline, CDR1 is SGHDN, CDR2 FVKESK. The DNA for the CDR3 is TGTGCCAGCAGCACTCTATCGGGCAACACTGAAGCTTTCTTT. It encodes CASSTLSGNTEAFF.

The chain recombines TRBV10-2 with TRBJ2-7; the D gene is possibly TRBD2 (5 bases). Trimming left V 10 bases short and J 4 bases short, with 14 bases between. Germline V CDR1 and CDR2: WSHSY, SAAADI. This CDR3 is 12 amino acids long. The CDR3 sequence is CATGVASYEQYV. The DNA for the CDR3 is TGCGCCACCGGGGTGGCTTCATACGAGCAGTACGTC.

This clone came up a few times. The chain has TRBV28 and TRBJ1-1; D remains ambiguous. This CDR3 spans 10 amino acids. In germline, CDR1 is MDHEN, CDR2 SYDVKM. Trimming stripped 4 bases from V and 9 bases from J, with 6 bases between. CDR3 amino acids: CASSSMKAFF. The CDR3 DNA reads TGTGCCAGCAGTTCTATGAAAGCTTTCTTT. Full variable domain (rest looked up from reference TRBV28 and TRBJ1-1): DVKVTQSSRYLVKRTGEKVFLECVQDMDHENMFWYRQDPGLGLRLIYFSYDVKMKEKGDIPEGYSVSREKKERFSLILESASTNQTSMYLCASSSMKAFFGQGTRLTVV.

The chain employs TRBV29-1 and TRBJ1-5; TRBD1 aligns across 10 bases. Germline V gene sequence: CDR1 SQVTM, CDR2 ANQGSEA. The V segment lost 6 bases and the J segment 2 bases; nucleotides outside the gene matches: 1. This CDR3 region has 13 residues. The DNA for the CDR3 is TGCAGCGTAGGGACAGGGGGCAATCAGCCCCAGCATTTT. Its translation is CSVGTGGNQPQHF.

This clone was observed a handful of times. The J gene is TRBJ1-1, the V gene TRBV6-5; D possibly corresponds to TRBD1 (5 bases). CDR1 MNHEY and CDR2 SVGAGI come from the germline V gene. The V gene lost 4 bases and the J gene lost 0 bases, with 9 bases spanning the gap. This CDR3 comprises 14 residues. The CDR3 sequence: CASSSRQMNTEAFF. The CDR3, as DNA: TGTGCCAGCAGTTCTAGACAGATGAACACTGAAGCTTTCTTT.

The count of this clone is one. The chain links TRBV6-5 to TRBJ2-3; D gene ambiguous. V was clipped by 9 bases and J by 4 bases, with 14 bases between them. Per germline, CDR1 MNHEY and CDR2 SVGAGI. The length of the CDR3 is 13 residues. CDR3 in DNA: TGTGCCAGTATGCTAAGGGCCGCAGATACGCAGTATTTT. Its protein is CASMLRAADTQYF.

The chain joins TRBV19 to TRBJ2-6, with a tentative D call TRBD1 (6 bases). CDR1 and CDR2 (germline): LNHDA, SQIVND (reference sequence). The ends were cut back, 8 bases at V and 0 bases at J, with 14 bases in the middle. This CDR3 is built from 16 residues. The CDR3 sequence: CASRLGGFSGANVLTF. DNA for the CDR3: TGTGCCAGTCGCTTAGGGGGATTCTCTGGGGCCAACGTCCTGACTTTC.

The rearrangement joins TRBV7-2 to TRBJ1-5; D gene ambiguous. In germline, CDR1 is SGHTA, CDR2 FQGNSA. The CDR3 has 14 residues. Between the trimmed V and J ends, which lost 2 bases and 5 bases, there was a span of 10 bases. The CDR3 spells CASSLSRDHQPQHF. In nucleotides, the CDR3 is TGTGCCAGCAGCTTAAGTAGGGATCATCAGCCCCAGCATTTT.

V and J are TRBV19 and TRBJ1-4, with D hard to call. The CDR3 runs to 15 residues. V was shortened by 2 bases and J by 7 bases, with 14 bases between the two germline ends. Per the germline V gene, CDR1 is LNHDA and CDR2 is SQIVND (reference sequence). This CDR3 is CASSIRLDSGEKLFF. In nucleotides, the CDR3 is TGTGCCAGTAGTATAAGACTCGACTCGGGTGAAAAACTGTTTTTT.

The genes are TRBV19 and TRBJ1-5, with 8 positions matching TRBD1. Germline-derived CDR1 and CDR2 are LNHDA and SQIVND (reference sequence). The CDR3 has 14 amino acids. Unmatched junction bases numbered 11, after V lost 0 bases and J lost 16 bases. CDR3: CASSIDLTGTGFHF. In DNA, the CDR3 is TGTGCCAGTAGTATAGATCTGACCGGGACAGGCTTTCATTTT. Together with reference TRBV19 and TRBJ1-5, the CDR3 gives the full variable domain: DGGITQSPKYLFRKEGQNVTLSCEQNLNHDAMYWYRQDPGQGLRLIYYSQIVNDFQKGDIAEGYSVSREKKESFPLTVTSAQKNPTAFYLCASSIDLTGTGFHFGDGTRLSIL.

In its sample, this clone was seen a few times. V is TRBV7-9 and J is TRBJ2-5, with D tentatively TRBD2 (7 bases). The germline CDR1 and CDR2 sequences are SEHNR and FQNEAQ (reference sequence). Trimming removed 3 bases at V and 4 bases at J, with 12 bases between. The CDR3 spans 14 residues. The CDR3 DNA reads TGTGCCAGCAGCTTCTCTAGGGGGGGAGAGACCCAGTACTTC. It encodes CASSFSRGGETQYF.

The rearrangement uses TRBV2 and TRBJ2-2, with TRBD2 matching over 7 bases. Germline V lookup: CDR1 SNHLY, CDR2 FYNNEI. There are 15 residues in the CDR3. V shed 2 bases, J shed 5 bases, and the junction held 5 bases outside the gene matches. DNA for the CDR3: TGTGCCAGCAGTGAAATGGCGGGAGATACCGGGGAGCTGTTTTTT. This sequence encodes CASSEMAGDTGELFF.

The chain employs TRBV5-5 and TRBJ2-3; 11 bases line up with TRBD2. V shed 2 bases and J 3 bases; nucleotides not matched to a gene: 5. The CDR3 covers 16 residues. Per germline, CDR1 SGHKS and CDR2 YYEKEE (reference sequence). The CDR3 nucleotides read TGTGCCAGCAGCTTCCTAGCGGGAGGAGTTACAGATACGCAGTATTTT. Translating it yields CASSFLAGGVTDTQYF. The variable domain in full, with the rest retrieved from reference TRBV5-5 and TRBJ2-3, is DAGVTQSPTHLIKTRGQQVTLRCSPISGHKSVSWYQQVLGQGPQFIFQYYEKEERGRGNFPDRFSARQFPNYSSELNVNALLLGDSALYLCASSFLAGGVTDTQYFGPGTRLTVL.

The CDR3 DNA reads TGCGCCAGCAGTGACCCTATGGATGGAAACACCATATATTTT. Its protein is CASSDPMDGNTIYF. The chain has TRBV10-1 and TRBJ1-3, with unresolved D. Looked up from germline, CDR1 is WNHNN and CDR2 is SYGVQD (reference sequence). The CDR3 runs to 14 residues. The V end lost 3 bases, the J end lost 3 bases, and 9 bases lay between the germline ends.

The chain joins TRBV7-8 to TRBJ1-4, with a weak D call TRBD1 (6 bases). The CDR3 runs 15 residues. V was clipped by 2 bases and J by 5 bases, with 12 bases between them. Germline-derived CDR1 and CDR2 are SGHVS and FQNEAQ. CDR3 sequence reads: CASSLSTGTNEKLFF. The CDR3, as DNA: TGTGCCAGCAGCTTATCGACAGGAACAAATGAAAAACTGTTTTTT.